The 13 T cell receptor beta chains reported below all come from one sample, sequenced in a study of human T cells and chemical hapten exposure. Time point here: patch test 2, 6 weeks after DPC sensitization. As to treatment: therapeutic diphenylcyclopropenone sensitization with weekly scalp DPC. In TCRdb, the RACE reads were re-called with MiXCR into one record per CDR3 protein. The table includes around 100,000 distinct CDR3 sequences, roughly an eighth detected once. The starting material was whole blood, obtained in connection with sensitization to the hapten diphenylcyclopropenone (DPC). These receptors all come from a woman in her thirties or forties with alopecia areata. Some clones in this sample may be carry-over from other donors' samples.

In its sample, this clonotype was seen a few times. The chain employs TRBV5-5 and TRBJ1-2; no reliable D call. The CDR3 extends over 16 amino acids. Germline V gene data show CDR1 as SGHKS and CDR2 as YYEKEE (reference sequence). V was cut by 4 bases and J by 8 bases, with 24 bases left in between. CDR3 nucleotides: TGTGCCAGCAGCGTAATGGGAGGGCCAGGCTTTCTCGGCTACACCTTC. Amino acids: CASSVMGGPGFLGYTF.

This clonotype was seen a few times. The V call is TRBV7-9, the J call TRBJ2-7, with 7 bases that match TRBD1. The CDR3 extends over 15 amino acids. The V gene end was trimmed by 2 bases and the J gene end by 3 bases; junction bases not matched to a gene: 7. Germline V lookup: CDR1 SEHNR, CDR2 FQNEAQ (reference sequence). The CDR3 region is CASSLPATGIYEQYF. The CDR3 bases are TGTGCCAGCAGCTTACCCGCGACAGGGATCTACGAGCAGTACTTC.

This clonotype showed up just a few times. V gene TRBV28 combines with J gene TRBJ2-1, with D perhaps TRBD2 (7 bases). This CDR3 has 16 amino acids. V dropped 4 bases and J dropped 8 bases, with 21 bases sitting between them. Germline CDR1 is MDHEN and CDR2 is SYDVKM. CDR3 DNA: TGTGCCAGCAGTTCCAGGGGAGCGGGAAATTTCGATGAGCAGTTCTTC. Amino acids: CASSSRGAGNFDEQFF.

This clonotype has more than one count but fewer than ten. This chain uses TRBV9 with TRBJ2-5, with D uncertain. Looked up from germline, CDR1 is SGDLS and CDR2 is YYNGEE. Trimming pared 4 bases from V and 7 bases from J, leaving 17 bases between. This CDR3 has 14 amino acids. The CDR3 bases are TGTGCCAGCAGCAGATCCGGGTCCCCGGGGACCCAGTACTTC. Protein product: CASSRSGSPGTQYF.

This clonotype was counted many times. V and J are TRBV18 and TRBJ1-3; D is undetermined. The germline V gene has CDR1 KGHSH and CDR2 LQKENI. CDR3 length equals 15 residues. Trimming left V 2 bases short and J 0 bases short, with 8 bases between. In nucleotides, the CDR3 is TGTGCCAGCTCACCAGAGAGGGTCTCTGGAAACACCATATATTTT. It encodes CASSPERVSGNTIYF.

Ten or more counts support this clonotype. The chain carries TRBV10-3 and TRBJ2-4; perhaps TRBD1 as D (7 bases). The CDR3 sequence is 12 residues long. Germline CDR1 reads ENHRY; CDR2 reads SYGVKD. V lost 10 bases, J lost 5 bases, and 12 bases lay in between. The CDR3 DNA is TGTGCCACCGCGGGGACAGAAAACATTCAGTACTTC. This translates into CATAGTENIQYF.

V is TRBV9 and J is TRBJ2-2, with D perhaps matching TRBD2 (5 bases). V lost 4 bases and J lost 5, with 12 bases in between. The germline V gene encodes CDR1 SGDLS and CDR2 YYNGEE. The CDR3 has 14 residues. The CDR3 loop reads CASSPGDLTGELFF. The CDR3 DNA is TGTGCCAGCAGCCCCGGGGATCTAACCGGGGAGCTGTTTTTT.

The table lists this clonotype with a count of one. The chain employs TRBV15 and TRBJ1-4, with 12 positions matching TRBD1. Losses at the gene ends were 4 bases for V and 13 bases for J; bases not matched to a gene: 7. CDR1 is LNHNV, CDR2 YYDKDF, per germline (reference sequence). There are 14 residues in the CDR3. CDR3 in amino acids: CATSTGDRGLLLFF. In DNA, the CDR3 is TGTGCCACCAGCACCGGGGACAGGGGGCTTTTACTGTTTTTT.

This clonotype was observed at least ten times. V usage is TRBV7-8 and J usage is TRBJ2-2; D remains unclear. The CDR3 consists of 12 residues. V lost 4 bases and J 7 bases, leaving 7 bases between the germline ends. The germline V gene has CDR1 SGHVS and CDR2 FQNEAQ. The CDR3 reads CASSSPRGELFF. The CDR3 DNA sequence: TGTGCCAGCAGCTCCCCCCGCGGGGAGCTGTTTTTT.

The sample holds many counts of this clonotype. V is TRBV30 and J is TRBJ1-5; tentative D call: TRBD1 (5 bases). V lost 2 bases to trimming and J lost 7 bases, with 12 bases between them. The germline CDR1 and CDR2 sequences are GTSNPN and SVGIG (reference sequence). The CDR3 has 13 residues. The CDR3: CAWSRQAGQPQHF. As DNA, the CDR3 is TGTGCCTGGAGTCGGCAGGCAGGGCAGCCCCAGCATTTT.

Many counts were recorded for this clonotype. The chain recombines TRBV19 with TRBJ2-3; 8 nucleotides line up with TRBD2. The length of the CDR3 is 15 residues. In germline, CDR1 is LNHDA, CDR2 SQIVND (reference sequence). V lost 1 base, J lost 3 bases, and 3 bases stayed unmatched. CDR3 DNA sequence: TGTGCCAGTAGTATAGTTAGCGGGGCTACAGATACGCAGTATTTT. Its translation is CASSIVSGATDTQYF.

This clonotype has ten or more counts. A much bigger clone sits one base away, suggesting this may be a read error. The J gene is TRBJ2-3, the V gene TRBV4-2; 9 nucleotides match TRBD2. The ends lost 3 bases at V and 0 bases at J; junction bases unmatched: 13. Germline values: CDR1 LGHNA, CDR2 YNFKEQ. This CDR3 is built from 19 residues. CDR3 DNA sequence: TGTGCCAGCAGCCATGCGGAGGGTAGCGGGAGACTCAGCACAGATACGCAGTATTTT. It encodes CASSHAEGSGRLSTDTQYF.

V is TRBV7-3 and J is TRBJ2-2; 8 bases are a match to TRBD1. This CDR3 spans 18 amino acids. The junction had 11 bases not matched to a gene; V was cut back by 0 bases and J by 5 bases. Germline loops: CDR1 SGHTA, CDR2 FQGTGA. The chain's CDR3 is CASSLTPTSGGYTGELFF. CDR3 nucleotide sequence: TGTGCCAGCAGCTTAACCCCAACTTCAGGGGGCTATACCGGGGAGCTGTTTTTT.